These T cell receptor beta chains were read from a single sample in a study of cytomegalovirus exposure and HLA in healthy donors. Produced via immunoSEQ multiplex PCR; TCRdb's table is partial and in-frame only. The sample lists 150,000 to 200,000 clones, 80% to 85% occurring once. The sequencing sample was made of PBMCs. The source of these receptors is a woman in her twenties or thirties in good health and CMV-seronegative. Both conserved end residues are part of each CDR3. The D gene is left open where the match is weak. A clone size is listed for some rows: how often the clone was seen (once, few, many), or a class if it is expanded.

TRBJ1-4	once	TRBV6-1	NA	TGTGCCAGCATCATAACAGGGTCTAATGAAAAACTGTTTTTT	CASIITGSNEKLFF
TRBJ1-2	NA	TRBV5-6	NA	TGTGCCAGCAGCTTGGGGGGACTAGTTGGCTACACCTTC	CASSLGGLVGYTF
TRBJ2-5	NA	TRBV7-3	NA	TGTGCCAGCAGCCCGAACTTGAGGCCCCAAGAGACCCAGTACTTC	CASSPNLRPQETQYF
TRBJ1-5	NA	TRBV27	TRBD1	TGTGCCAGCAGTTTATACCGGACAGGAGTGCATCAGCCCCAGCATTTT	CASSLYRTGVHQPQHF
TRBJ2-3	NA	TRBV11-3	NA	TGTGCCAGCAGCTTAGGGCTCAGGGTCACAGATACGCAGTATTTT	CASSLGLRVTDTQYF
TRBJ2-1	few	TRBV19	TRBD2	TGTGCCAGTAAGGGGACCGGGACTAGTAAAGAGAATGAGCAGTTCTTC	CASKGTGTSKENEQFF
TRBJ2-7	few	TRBV7-8	TRBD1	TGTGCCAGCAGCTTAGCGCAGGGGGCGGGCTCCTACGAGCAGTACTTC	CASSLAQGAGSYEQYF
TRBJ2-7	NA	TRBV10-2	TRBD2	TGCGCCAGCAGCACCGGGACTAGCGGCTCCTACGAGCAGTACTTC	CASSTGTSGSYEQYF
TRBJ2-1	NA	TRBV9	TRBD2	TGTGCCAGCAGCATTAGCGGGGGCTCCGGCGATGAGCAGTTCTTC	CASSISGGSGDEQFF
TRBJ2-7	NA	TRBV5-1	NA	TGCGCCAGCAGCCCGGGACATTCCTCCTACGAGCAGTACTTC	CASSPGHSSYEQYF
TRBJ1-6	NA	TRBV7-8	NA	TGTGCCAGCAGCACGTCTACAAGGGGTTCACCCCTCCACTTT	CASSTSTRGSPLHF
TRBJ1-4	NA	TRBV27	NA	TGTGCCAGCAGTGTATCGATCCGGGACATAGGCGAAAAACTGTTTTTT	CASSVSIRDIGEKLFF